This TCR beta chain was captured by sequencing in a study of Graves' ophthalmopathy and Graves' hyperthyroidism. At the level of the study: Where ophthalmopathy was absent within 18 months of follow-up, hyperthyroidism was stable.

Points from the study as a whole: The model forecast ophthalmopathy progression, reaching about 70% sensitivity and around 75% specificity.

This clonotype was counted ten times or more. Its cognate antigen is unknown. From RNA, the CDR3 regions of TCR beta chains were amplified and sequenced. HTBI primers were employed in first-round RT-PCR, then a second-round multiplex PCR followed. A single record per CDR3 protein comes from TCRdb applying MiXCR to the multiplex PCR reads. The sample records about 500,000 distinct CDR3 sequences, roughly 40% being singletons. The CDR3 has 13 residues. The V end was cut by 2 bases, the J end by 5 bases, with 10 bases between. Germline V gene lookup returns CDR1 ENHRY and CDR2 SYGVKD. This TCR was recovered from an adult man with Graves' hyperthyroidism. Material for sequencing was peripheral blood or thyroid tissue (not recorded which). The chain has TRBV10-3 and TRBJ2-7; a possible D gene is TRBD1 (6 bases). The CDR3 loop is CAISEGQINEQYF. CDR3 DNA: TGTGCCATCAGTGAGGGACAGATTAACGAGCAGTACTTC.